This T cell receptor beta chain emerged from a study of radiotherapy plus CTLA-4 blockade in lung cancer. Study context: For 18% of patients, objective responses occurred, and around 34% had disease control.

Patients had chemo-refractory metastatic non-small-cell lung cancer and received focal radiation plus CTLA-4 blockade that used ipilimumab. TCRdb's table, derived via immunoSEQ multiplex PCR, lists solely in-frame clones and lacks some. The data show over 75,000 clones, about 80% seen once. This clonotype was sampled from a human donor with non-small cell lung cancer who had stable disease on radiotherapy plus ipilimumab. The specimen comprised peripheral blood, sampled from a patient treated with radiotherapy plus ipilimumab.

The CDR3 bases are TGTGCCAGCAGAACAACAGGGGGCTGGGGCTACACCTTC. This codes for CASRTTGGWGYTF. V usage is TRBV28 and J usage is TRBJ1-2; TRBD1 matches 9 bases. V lost 6 bases and J lost 8; bases outside the gene matches: 7. Germline assignment: CDR1 MDHEN and CDR2 SYDVKM. The CDR3 is made up of 13 amino acids.